The rows below give T cell receptor beta chains drawn from one sample of a study of blood T cell repertoires in COVID-19. Sequencing used immunoSEQ multiplex PCR; TCRdb keeps in-frame clones, though not all of them. The sample contains about 250,000 clones, about 87% of which appear only once. Material: PBMCs or T cells enriched from blood (not recorded which). These receptors were collected from a woman between 50 and 59 years old who had recovered from COVID-19. Both conserved end residues are part of each CDR3. A D gene is named only where the DNA matches it firmly.

v_call,d_call,j_call,cdr3_nt,cdr3_aa
TRBV15,TRBD1,TRBJ2-5,TGTGCCACCAGCAGAGACTCCGGACAGGGTGGAGAGACCCAGTACTTC,CATSRDSGQGGETQYF
TRBV2,TRBD2,TRBJ2-2,TGTGCCAGCACGCTGGCGGGAGATAGCACCGGGGAGCTGTTTTTT,CASTLAGDSTGELFF
TRBV3-1/TRBV3-2,TRBD2,TRBJ2-5,TGTGCCAGCAGCCATAAAGCTGCGGGGGTCCAAGAGACCCAGTACTTC,CASSHKAAGVQETQYF
TRBV18,TRBD1,TRBJ1-2,TGTGCCAGCTCACCAATGGGACAGAACTATGGCTACACCTTC,CASSPMGQNYGYTF
TRBV18,.,TRBJ1-3,TGTGCCAGCTCACCAGGGGGCGTTGGAAACACCATATATTTT,CASSPGGVGNTIYF
TRBV3-1/TRBV3-2,.,TRBJ2-1,TGTGCCAGCAGCCAAGATTGGGGGGGCGATGAGCAGTTCTTC,CASSQDWGGDEQFF
TRBV5-4,TRBD1,TRBJ2-1,TGTGCCAGCAGAAGGGGGCAAGGCGAGCAGTTCTTC,CASRRGQGEQFF
TRBV7-2,.,TRBJ1-1,TGTGCCGCGGGGCAGGGCCCCATGAACACTGAAGCTTTCTTT,CAAGQGPMNTEAFF
TRBV2,TRBD1,TRBJ2-2,TGTGCCAGCAATCGACAGGGGTCCGTAAACACCGGGGAGCTGTTTTTT,CASNRQGSVNTGELFF
TRBV10-3,.,TRBJ1-1,TGTGCCATCAGCCGGACTAGTTGGGGGTCGAACACTGAAGCTTTCTTT,CAISRTSWGSNTEAFF
TRBV2,.,TRBJ1-3,TGTGCCAGCAGTGAAGTGGGGGGGCCTGGAAACACCATATATTTT,CASSEVGGPGNTIYF
TRBV18,TRBD1,TRBJ1-2,TGTGCCAGCTCACCATCGAGACAGGGCCAATATGGCTACACCTTC,CASSPSRQGQYGYTF
TRBV10-3,.,TRBJ1-3,TGTGCCATCAGTGAGTCGATTCAGGGTCTTGGAAACACCATATATTTT,CAISESIQGLGNTIYF
TRBV10-3,TRBD1,TRBJ2-7,TGTGCCACTAGGGACAGGGCACGGGAGCAGTACTTC,CATRDRAREQYF
TRBV4-1,TRBD2,TRBJ2-1,TGCGCCAGCAGCCACGGGACCTGGGGCGGGGGGTACAATGAGCAGTTCTTC,CASSHGTWGGGYNEQFF
TRBV10-3,.,TRBJ1-5,TGTGCCATCAGTGAGTCGAGGGGAGGACAGCCCCAGCATTTT,CAISESRGGQPQHF
TRBV28,TRBD1,TRBJ2-5,TGTGCCAGCAGTTTCGACAGGGAAGAGACCCAGTACTTC,CASSFDREETQYF
TRBV5-1,TRBD2,TRBJ2-7,TGCGCCAGCAGCTTGGTAGCGGGAGGCCGCTCCTACGAGCAGTACTTC,CASSLVAGGRSYEQYF
TRBV30,TRBD1,TRBJ1-4,TGTGCCGGAACAGGGGCAACTAATGAAAAACTGTTTTTT,CAGTGATNEKLFF
TRBV18,.,TRBJ1-2,TGTGCCAGCTCATGGTCGGGAATGGAGGGCTACACCTTC,CASSWSGMEGYTF
TRBV9,TRBD2,TRBJ2-1,TGTGCCAGCAGCGTAGCACTAGCGAGTGATGAGCAGTTCTTC,CASSVALASDEQFF
TRBV12-3/TRBV12-4,.,TRBJ2-1,TGTGCCAGCAGTTTAAGTGCCCGGAATGAGCAGTTCTTC,CASSLSARNEQFF
TRBV5-4,TRBD1,TRBJ2-5,TGTGCCAGCAGCTTGAGTCAGGGGGCGGTGGAGACCCAGTACTTC,CASSLSQGAVETQYF
TRBV10-3,TRBD2,TRBJ2-5,TGTGCCATCAGCTCCGGGACTAGCGTTTTTGAGACCCAGTACTTC,CAISSGTSVFETQYF
TRBV19,.,TRBJ2-1,TGTGCCAGTAGGCTGGCCCCGGGGAGGTCGGGTTACAATGAGCAGTTCTTC,CASRLAPGRSGYNEQFF
TRBV7-9,.,TRBJ2-2,TGTGCCAGCAGCCCCAGCGGGTCCACCGGGGAGCTGTTTTTT,CASSPSGSTGELFF
TRBV2,.,TRBJ2-7,TGTGCCAGCAGTGAAGTGGCTAGCGAGGAGTACGAGCAGTACTTC,CASSEVASEEYEQYF
TRBV6-2/TRBV6-3,TRBD2,TRBJ2-1,TGTGCCAGCAGCCCAAACGGAGCGGGAGGCGGGAATGAGCAGTTCTTC,CASSPNGAGGGNEQFF
TRBV3-1/TRBV3-2,TRBD2,TRBJ2-5,TGTGCCAGCAGCCAAGGGACTAGCAGGCAGACCCAGTACTTC,CASSQGTSRQTQYF
TRBV24-1,.,TRBJ1-2,TGTGCCACCAGTGATTCTGAGGGGGTATATGGCTACACCTTC,CATSDSEGVYGYTF
TRBV2,.,TRBJ2-7,TGTGCCAGTGGCGGAAGCGATACCTACGAGCAGTACTTC,CASGGSDTYEQYF
TRBV29-1,TRBD1,TRBJ1-2,TGCAGCGTTGAAGGGGCGGACAGGCAGAACTATGGCTACACCTTC,CSVEGADRQNYGYTF
TRBV1,.,TRBJ2-5,TGCACCAGCAGCCAAGTTCGACTAGCGGGACTCCAAGAGACCCAGTACTTC,CTSSQVRLAGLQETQYF
TRBV19,.,TRBJ2-1,TGTGCCAGTAGTTGGAGCGGAGGGGGGGCCAATGAGCAGTTCTTC,CASSWSGGGANEQFF
TRBV7-8,TRBD1,TRBJ2-7,TGTGCCAGCAGCTTACCGGGACAGGGGGCTTACGAGCAGTACTTC,CASSLPGQGAYEQYF
TRBV7-9,.,TRBJ2-7,TGTGCCAGCAGACGGGAGAGCTCGTTTGGCGAGCAGTACTTC,CASRRESSFGEQYF